Presented here are 12 T cell receptor beta chains from one specimen sequenced in a study of regulatory T cells in long-lasting Graves disease. HTBI primers from iRepertoire and Arm-PCR of CDR3 regions yielded the TCR beta libraries. Each CDR3 protein gets one entry after TCRdb re-called the multiplex PCR reads with MiXCR. The sample has roughly 380,000 distinct CDR3 sequences; over 15% are singletons. Regarding time point: newly diagnosed GD, antithyroid drugs for less than 3 months. From PBMCs, RNA was extracted and then used to make the TCR library. The same sample was also used in a study of T cells in Graves' hyperthyroidism and ophthalmopathy.

The source was peripheral blood mononuclear cells (PBMCs), collected at new diagnosis, from a patient treated with antithyroid drugs. The receptors here all came from a man aged 40-50 years with Graves disease.

This clonotype has more than one count but fewer than ten. This chain links TRBV20-1 with TRBJ2-2; TRBD2 agrees at 10 bases. This CDR3 contains 15 residues. The germline CDR1 and CDR2 sequences are DFQATT and SNEGSKA (reference sequence). V dropped 2 bases and J dropped 4; count of bases not matched to a gene: 4. The CDR3 protein is CSARLAGDFTGELFF. As DNA, the CDR3 is TGCAGTGCTAGACTAGCGGGGGATTTCACCGGGGAGCTGTTTTTT.

Ten or more counts support this clonotype. This chain links TRBV12-3 or TRBV12-4 with TRBJ1-2; D unclear. The CDR3 sequence is 12 residues long. V lost 5 bases to trimming and J lost 8 bases, with 12 bases between them. CDR3 protein: CASSPWTRGYTF. As DNA, the CDR3 is TGTGCCAGCAGTCCCTGGACGAGGGGCTACACCTTC.

As concerns this clonotype: A clone one base away is much larger, so this may be a read error. The genes are TRBV30 and TRBJ2-2; a possible D gene is TRBD1 (6 bases). V lost 4 bases to trimming and J lost 10 bases, with 10 bases between them. This CDR3 contains 11 residues. CDR1 is GTSNPN and CDR2 is SVGIG in the germline V gene (reference sequence). CDR3 amino acids: CAWNRAEELFF. The DNA of the CDR3 is TGTGCCTGGAACAGGGCCGAGGAGCTGTTTTTT.

There are a few counts of this clonotype. The chain links TRBV7-9 to TRBJ2-2, with TRBD1 identical over 9 bases. V lost 4 bases and J lost 7; bases outside the gene matches: 7. The germline CDR1 and CDR2 sequences are SEHNR and FQNEAQ (reference sequence). CDR3 length: 15 amino acids. The CDR3 is CASSSRRQGDGELFF. The CDR3 DNA reads as TGTGCCAGCAGCTCCAGAAGACAGGGGGACGGGGAGCTGTTTTTT.

J is TRBJ1-5 and V is TRBV12-3 or TRBV12-4, with 8 positions matching TRBD1. This CDR3 contains 15 residues. The trim removed 5 bases at V and 2 bases at J, leaving 5 bases unmatched. The CDR3 DNA sequence: TGTGCCAGCAGTAGGACAGGGCTCGGCAATCAGCCCCAGCATTTT. This gives the protein CASSRTGLGNQPQHF.

The rearrangement joins TRBV12-3 or TRBV12-4 to TRBJ1-1; unclear D gene. Trimming took off 3 bases at V and 1 base at J, with 12 bases between the two ends. The CDR3 has 15 residues. The CDR3 DNA is TGTGCCAGCAGTTTCCAGACGGTTCGGAACACTGAAGCTTTCTTT. As protein: CASSFQTVRNTEAFF.

The J gene is TRBJ2-7, the V gene TRBV7-2; 13 nucleotides align to TRBD2. Germline assignment: CDR1 SGHTA and CDR2 FQGNSA. After removal of 5 bases from V and 2 bases from J, the junction contained 3 bases not matched to a gene. This CDR3 is built from 15 residues. The CDR3 reads CASSALAGGPYEQYF. CDR3 coding DNA: TGTGCCAGCAGCGCACTAGCGGGGGGGCCCTACGAGCAGTACTTC. Full variable domain (missing parts from reference TRBV7-2 and TRBJ2-7): GAGVSQSPSNKVTEKGKDVELRCDPISGHTALYWYRQSLGQGLEFLIYFQGNSAPDKSGLPSDRFSAERTGGSVSTLTIQRTQQEDSAVYLCASSALAGGPYEQYFGPGTRLTVT.

This clonotype came up many times. The J gene is TRBJ2-3, the V gene TRBV28, with D perhaps matching TRBD2 (5 bases). CDR1 and CDR2 from the germline V gene are MDHEN and SYDVKM. V shed 4 bases and J shed 4 bases, with 12 bases lying between them. The CDR3 sequence is 14 residues long. This chain's CDR3 is CASSSSPRSDTQYF. DNA for the CDR3: TGTGCCAGCAGTTCTAGCCCCCGGTCAGATACGCAGTATTTT.

This clonotype was seen more than once but under ten times. The chain has TRBV29-1 and TRBJ2-7, with a weak D call TRBD2 (6 bases). Trimming removed 2 bases at V and 4 bases at J, with 15 bases between. This CDR3 has 14 residues. Germline lookup yields CDR1 SQVTM and CDR2 ANQGSEA. CDR3 nucleotide sequence: TGCAGCGTTGAAACTCCCGGGACTCCTTACGAGCAGTACTTC. As protein: CSVETPGTPYEQYF.

This clonotype was observed at least ten times. The J gene is TRBJ2-7, the V gene TRBV28, with D unclear. Germline lookup yields CDR1 MDHEN and CDR2 SYDVKM. The CDR3 totals 13 residues. The germline V and J ends were trimmed by 5 bases and 8 bases, with 16 bases remaining between them. The chain's CDR3 is CASSRAAYPKQYF. For the CDR3, the DNA is TGTGCCAGCAGTAGGGCAGCCTACCCAAAGCAGTACTTC.

The chain links TRBV6-2 or TRBV6-3 to TRBJ2-5; D possibly corresponds to TRBD2 (5 bases). Trimming removed 5 bases from V and 5 bases from J, with 12 bases in between. Germline CDR1 reads MNHEY; CDR2 reads SVGEGT. The CDR3 runs to 13 residues. CDR3 DNA sequence: TGTGCCAGCAGTGAACTCCGAGGGGAGACCCAGTACTTC. Its translation is CASSELRGETQYF.

The V gene is TRBV7-6, the J gene TRBJ2-2; D remains unclear. The CDR3 totals 16 residues. Trimming took 1 base from V and 1 from J, leaving 10 bases between them. Germline lookup yields CDR1 SGHVS and CDR2 FNYEAQ. CDR3 DNA sequence: TGTGCCAGCAGCTTAGGTCGGCAGGTGAACACCGGGGAGCTGTTTTTT. This codes for CASSLGRQVNTGELFF.